A selection of T cell receptor beta chains follows, all from one sample in a study of cytomegalovirus exposure and HLA in healthy donors. Clones were read by immunoSEQ multiplex PCR, and TCRdb kept only the in-frame ones, dropping some. The sample has more than 100,000 clones, 75% to 90% seen once. Sequencing was performed on PBMCs. The receptor set was obtained from a man between 40 and 49 years old in good health and CMV-seronegative. CDR3s include the opening cysteine and the closing phenylalanine or tryptophan. D genes are given only for firm matches. For some rows the clone size is stated as once, few or many, or as a class when expanded; others skip it.

>TRBD2|.|TRBJ2-5|TRBV7-3
CASGEGLQETQYF
TGTGCCAGCGGGGAGGGATTACAAGAGACCCAGTACTTC
>TRBD1|.|TRBJ2-7|TRBV28
CASSPGQGAQEQYF
TGTGCCAGCAGTCCGGGACAGGGGGCGCAAGAGCAGTACTTC
>.|.|TRBJ1-4|TRBV2
CASSEALTVEKLFF
TGTGCCAGCAGTGAAGCGCTTACAGTAGAAAAACTGTTTTTT
>.|.|TRBJ1-2|TRBV10-3
CAISDPADEGGYTF
TGTGCCATCAGTGACCCAGCGGATGAGGGTGGCTACACCTTC
>.|.|TRBJ1-6|TRBV2
CARRDSYNSPLHF
TGTGCCAGACGGGATTCCTATAATTCACCCCTCCACTTT
>.|.|TRBJ1-6|TRBV7-8
CASSLEGNNSPLHF
TGTGCCAGCAGCTTAGAGGGGAATAATTCACCCCTCCACTTT
>.|.|TRBJ1-1|TRBV15
CATSRVQTEAFF
TGTGCCACCAGCAGAGTTCAAACTGAAGCTTTCTTT
>.|.|TRBJ2-7|TRBV5-1
CASSRGAGAGPYEQYF
TGCGCCAGCAGTCGGGGGGCCGGGGCAGGGCCCTACGAGCAGTACTTC
>.|few|TRBJ1-1|TRBV6-6
CASSTGLTEAFF
TGTGCCAGCTCCACAGGGTTGACTGAAGCTTTCTTT
>.|.|TRBJ2-5|TRBV30
CAWSVRGETQYF
TGTGCCTGGAGTGTAAGGGGCGAGACCCAGTACTTC
>.|.|TRBJ1-1|TRBV30
CAWSVQGSTEAFF
TGTGCCTGGAGTGTCCAGGGGAGCACTGAAGCTTTCTTT
>TRBD1|.|TRBJ2-2|TRBV6-1
CASRQGGGTGELFF
TGTGCCAGCCGACAGGGGGGCGGCACCGGGGAGCTGTTTTTT
>.|.|TRBJ2-5|TRBV29-1
CSVYSSEYQETQYF
TGCAGCGTTTATTCTAGCGAGTACCAAGAGACCCAGTACTTC
>.|once|TRBJ1-1|TRBV6-5
CASQRATEAFF
TGTGCCAGTCAGAGGGCCACTGAAGCTTTCTTT
>TRBD1|.|TRBJ2-5|TRBV27
CATRDRALQTQYF
TGTGCCACCAGGGACAGAGCTCTCCAGACCCAGTACTTC
>.|few|TRBJ2-5|TRBV5-6
CASSLGGIRETQYF
TGTGCCAGCAGCTTAGGCGGGATAAGGGAGACCCAGTACTTC
>.|.|TRBJ2-6|TRBV5-4
CASSLGLTPSGANVLTF
TGTGCCAGCAGCTTGGGACTTACCCCCTCGGGGGCCAACGTCCTGACTTTC
>.|.|TRBJ2-3|TRBV29-1
CSVVGGADTQYF
TGCAGCGTTGTGGGGGGAGCGGATACGCAGTATTTT
>TRBD2|once|TRBJ2-3|TRBV2
CASGTGLAPDTQYF
TGTGCCAGCGGGACCGGACTAGCTCCAGATACGCAGTATTTT
>.|.|TRBJ2-1|TRBV10-1
CASSESARGWLNNEQFF
TGCGCCAGCAGTGAGTCGGCCCGGGGATGGTTGAACAATGAGCAGTTCTTC
>TRBD1|.|TRBJ1-4|TRBV28
CASSLVLVGTGEKLFF
TGTGCCAGCAGTTTGGTCTTAGTTGGGACAGGTGAAAAACTGTTTTTT
>TRBD1|.|TRBJ2-2|TRBV19
CASSIVGQGGTGELFF
TGTGCCAGTAGTATAGTTGGACAGGGGGGCACCGGGGAGCTGTTTTTT
>.|.|TRBJ2-1|TRBV9
CASSVANEQFF
TGTGCCAGCAGCGTAGCGAATGAGCAGTTCTTC
>TRBD1|.|TRBJ1-5|TRBV10-3
CAINTGGRNQPQHF
TGTGCCATCAATACAGGGGGTCGGAATCAGCCCCAGCATTTT
>.|.|TRBJ2-3|TRBV20-1
CSVIISDTQYF
TGCAGTGTAATTATCTCAGATACGCAGTATTTT
>.|.|TRBJ1-2|TRBV7-3
CASSKRYGYTF
TGTGCCAGCAGCAAGAGGTATGGCTACACCTTC
>.|.|TRBJ1-3|TRBV6-1
CAVATDGNTIYF
TGTGCCGTAGCGACGGACGGAAACACCATATATTTT
>.|.|TRBJ2-7|TRBV6-5
CASSPGQHYEQYF
TGTGCCAGCAGTCCGGGACAACACTACGAGCAGTACTTC
>.|.|TRBJ2-7|TRBV7-2
CASSLSGVHSYEQYF
TGTGCCAGCAGCTTATCGGGGGTTCACTCCTACGAGCAGTACTTC
>.|.|TRBJ2-3|TRBV5-1
CASSLRAAGTDTQYF
TGCGCCAGCAGTCTCAGGGCTGCTGGCACAGATACGCAGTATTTT
>TRBD2|.|TRBJ2-7|TRBV7-9
CASSLGTSEQYF
TGTGCCAGCAGCTTAGGGACTAGCGAGCAGTACTTC